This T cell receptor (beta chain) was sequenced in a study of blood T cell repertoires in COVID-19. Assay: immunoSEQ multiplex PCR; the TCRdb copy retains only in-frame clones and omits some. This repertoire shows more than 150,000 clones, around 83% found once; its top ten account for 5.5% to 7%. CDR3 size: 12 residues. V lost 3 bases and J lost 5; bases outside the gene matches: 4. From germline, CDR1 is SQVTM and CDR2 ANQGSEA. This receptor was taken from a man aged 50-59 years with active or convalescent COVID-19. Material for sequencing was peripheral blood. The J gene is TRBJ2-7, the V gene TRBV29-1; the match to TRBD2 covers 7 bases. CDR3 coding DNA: TGCAGCGTTGAGGGCGGGAGCAACGAGCAGTACTTC. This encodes CSVEGGSNEQYF.